This T cell receptor beta chain derives from a study of identical twins listed by TCRdb under 2016. For the study in its entirety: To test whether fetal clonotypes persist, the study used deep sequencing on TCR alpha and beta repertoires from monozygotic twins, unrelated adults of various ages, and cord blood. Replicate twin experiments were performed at different times using different library preparation protocols to rule out contamination. Broad study findings and their caveats: Invariant T cells such as MAIT and iNKT could partly confound zero-insertion analyses, though diverse VJ usage argued against this for most clonotypes. Compared with coincidental sharing between unrelated individuals, out-of-frame TCR alpha sequences shared between twins had an excess of sequences with low generation probability. Fewer insertions were carried by abundant cord blood beta clonotypes, a similar but weaker trend appeared in young adult naive repertoires, and no such trend appeared in memory repertoires. Out-of-frame TCR alpha sharing in monozygotic twins was systematically underestimated by recombination models, whereas sharing between unrelated individuals was in agreement with the recombination models. Excess twin sharing in beta out-of-frame sequences was weaker because fewer shared sequences lowered the signal-to-noise ratio. Because the same donors could not be followed over many years, the conclusions depended on cross-sectional statistical analysis.

Library preparation used 5' RACE. The data were produced on an Illumina HiSeq 2000. A universal primer binding site was introduced by template switching, and a unique molecular identifier was present in the final cDNA, enabling accurate counting of TCR cDNA molecules. Specific primers in the conserved constant-segment region were used to synthesize first-strand cDNA for the TCR alpha and beta chains. Each cDNA library was double barcoded, with a SMART-Mk sample barcode plus Illumina barcodes, to control for contamination. TruSeq adapter sequences and Illumina sample barcodes were added in two successive PCR steps. The Illumina HiSeq platform was used with custom primers to sequence TCR alpha and beta cDNA libraries. In the paper's pipeline: MiGEC processed the raw reads to extract unique molecular identifiers, while MiXCR was used to determine the CDR3 positions. For each individual, recombination models were inferred using an EM algorithm with the repgenHMM and IGoR tools. The tcR package in R was used for shared clonotype analysis, with sharing normalized by the product of cloneset sizes. Out-of-frame nonproductive sequences were analyzed to study raw recombination free of thymic and clonal selection effects. Starting from the raw public reads, TCRdb applied fastp trimming at Q25, assembled clones with MiXCR and retained in-frame beta chains. Here each entry gathers all rows of one CDR3 protein and keeps the most common genes and DNA. TCRdb, not the authors, supplied the V and J calls. The sample includes more than 250,000 distinct CDR3 sequences, with about 8.1% observed a single time. The top ten constitute less than 2.5% of the sample.

All donors were healthy Caucasians. The twin cohort consisted of three pairs of female monozygotic twins, all aged about 18 to 29 years. Miltenyi CD45RO+ enrichment and human naive T-cell isolation kits were used to isolate memory (CD45RO+) and naive T cells from PBMC. Turning to this clonotype: Its target antigen remains unknown. The record has no base qualities; no much larger clone is one base away.

V is shortened by 5 bases, J by 5 bases, and the region joining them spans 15 bases. The CDR3 covers 14 residues, taking in both the cysteine and the phenylalanine. Only the CDR3 DNA is retained, 42 bases long and in frame from the first base. CDR1 and CDR2 are read off the germline V gene as SGHVS and FNYEAQ. This sample was shared with a second study, whose subject was yellow fever vaccine responses in identical twins. The second study's paper adds: The T cell response to vaccination in identical twins was reported by the authors to appear partly convergent and partly personalized. Focusing on identical twins, the study followed the T cell clones that responded to the vaccine, and did so with precision.

This receptor chain uses TRBV7-6 and TRBJ2-5, with the D gene possibly TRBD1 or TRBD2, each one fitting 5 bases. The origin of this receptor is a woman aged 18-30 years in good health. Material: memory (CD45RO+) T cells sorted from blood. Explained via the paper, the cell subset or site label denotes: CD45RO+ enriched T cells. CDR3 region: CASSLPGSGETQYF. The DNA reads as follows: TGTGCCAGCAGCCTACCAGGGAGTGGGGAGACCCAGTACTTC.